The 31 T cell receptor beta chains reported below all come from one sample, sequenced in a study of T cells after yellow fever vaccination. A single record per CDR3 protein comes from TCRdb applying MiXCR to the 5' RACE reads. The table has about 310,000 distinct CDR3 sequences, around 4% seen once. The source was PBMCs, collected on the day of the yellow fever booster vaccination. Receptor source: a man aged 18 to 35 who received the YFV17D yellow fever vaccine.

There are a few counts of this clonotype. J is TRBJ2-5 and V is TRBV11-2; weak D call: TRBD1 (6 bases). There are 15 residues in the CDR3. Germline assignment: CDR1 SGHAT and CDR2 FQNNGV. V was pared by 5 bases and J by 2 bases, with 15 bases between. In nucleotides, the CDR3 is TGTGCCAGCAGCGCGGCAGGGGTCACACAAGAGACCCAGTACTTC. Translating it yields CASSAAGVTQETQYF.

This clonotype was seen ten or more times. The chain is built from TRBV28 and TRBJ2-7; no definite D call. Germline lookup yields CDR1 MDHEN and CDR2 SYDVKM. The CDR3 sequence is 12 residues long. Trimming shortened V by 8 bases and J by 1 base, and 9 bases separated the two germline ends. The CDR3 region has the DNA TGTGCCAGCGGGTCGGGTTCCTACGAGCAGTACGTC. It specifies CASGSGSYEQYV.

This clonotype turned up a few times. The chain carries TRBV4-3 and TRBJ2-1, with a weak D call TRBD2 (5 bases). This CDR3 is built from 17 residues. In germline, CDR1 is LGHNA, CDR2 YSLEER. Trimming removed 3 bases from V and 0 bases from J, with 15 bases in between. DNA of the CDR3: TGCGCCAGCAGCCACTCGTACCCGGGGAGCTCCTACAATGAGCAGTTCTTC. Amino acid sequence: CASSHSYPGSSYNEQFF.

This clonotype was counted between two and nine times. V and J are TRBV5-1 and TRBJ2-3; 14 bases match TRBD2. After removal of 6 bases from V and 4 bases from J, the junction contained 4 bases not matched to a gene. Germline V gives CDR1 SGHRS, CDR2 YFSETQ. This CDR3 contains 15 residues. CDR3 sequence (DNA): TGCGCCAGCACCCAGACTAGCGGGGGGGCAGATACGCAGTATTTT. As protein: CASTQTSGGADTQYF.

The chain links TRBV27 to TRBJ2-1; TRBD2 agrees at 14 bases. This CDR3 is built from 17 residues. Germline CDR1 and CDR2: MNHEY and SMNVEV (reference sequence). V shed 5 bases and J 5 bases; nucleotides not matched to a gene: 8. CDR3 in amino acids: CASSLRLAGGPDNEQFF. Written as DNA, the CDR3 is TGTGCCAGCAGTCTACGACTAGCGGGGGGGCCCGACAATGAGCAGTTCTTC.

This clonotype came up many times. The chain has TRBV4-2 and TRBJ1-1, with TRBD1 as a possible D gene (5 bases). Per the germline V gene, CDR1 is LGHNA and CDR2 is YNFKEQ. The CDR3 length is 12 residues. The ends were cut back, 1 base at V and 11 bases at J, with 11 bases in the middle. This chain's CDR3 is CASSQVGGNAFF. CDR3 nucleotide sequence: TGTGCCAGCAGCCAAGTGGGGGGGAATGCTTTCTTT.

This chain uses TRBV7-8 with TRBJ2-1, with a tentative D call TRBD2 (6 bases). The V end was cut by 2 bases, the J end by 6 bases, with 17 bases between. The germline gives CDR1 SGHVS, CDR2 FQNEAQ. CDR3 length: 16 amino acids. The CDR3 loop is CASSLNPGGSGNEQFF. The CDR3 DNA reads TGTGCCAGCAGCTTAAATCCCGGAGGGTCCGGCAATGAGCAGTTCTTC. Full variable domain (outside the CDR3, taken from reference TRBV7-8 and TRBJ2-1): GAGVSQSPRYKVAKRGQDVALRCDPISGHVSLFWYQQALGQGPEFLTYFQNEAQLDKSGLPSDRFFAERPEGSVSTLKIQRTQQEDSAVYLCASSLNPGGSGNEQFFGPGTRLTVL.

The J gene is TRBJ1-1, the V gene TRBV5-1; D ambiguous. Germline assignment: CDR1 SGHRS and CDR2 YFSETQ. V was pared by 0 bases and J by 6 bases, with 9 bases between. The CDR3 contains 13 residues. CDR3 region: CASSLVGFSEAFF. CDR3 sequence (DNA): TGCGCCAGCAGCTTGGTAGGTTTTTCTGAAGCTTTCTTT.

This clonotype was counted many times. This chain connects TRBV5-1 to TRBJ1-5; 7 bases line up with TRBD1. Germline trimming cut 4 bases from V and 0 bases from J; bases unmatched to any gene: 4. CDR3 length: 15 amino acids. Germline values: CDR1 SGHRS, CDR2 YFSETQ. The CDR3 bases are TGCGCCAGCAGCCCGGGACAGTCTAGCAATCAGCCCCAGCATTTT. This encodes CASSPGQSSNQPQHF.

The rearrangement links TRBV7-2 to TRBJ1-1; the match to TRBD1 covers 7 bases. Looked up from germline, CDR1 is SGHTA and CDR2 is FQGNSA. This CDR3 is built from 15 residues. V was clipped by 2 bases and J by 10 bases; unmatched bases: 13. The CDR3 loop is CASSLQGGLGGVAFF. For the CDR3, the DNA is TGTGCCAGCAGCTTACAGGGGGGGTTAGGGGGCGTAGCTTTCTTT.

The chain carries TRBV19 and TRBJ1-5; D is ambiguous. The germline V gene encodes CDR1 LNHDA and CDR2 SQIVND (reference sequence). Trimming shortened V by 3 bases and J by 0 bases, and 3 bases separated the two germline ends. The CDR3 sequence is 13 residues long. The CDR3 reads CASSMPSNQPQHF. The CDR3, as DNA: TGTGCCAGTAGTATGCCTAGCAATCAGCCCCAGCATTTT.

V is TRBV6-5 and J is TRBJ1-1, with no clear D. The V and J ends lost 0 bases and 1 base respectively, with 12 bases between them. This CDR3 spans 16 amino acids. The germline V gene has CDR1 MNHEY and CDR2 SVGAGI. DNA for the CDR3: TGTGCCAGCAGTTACTCCCCGGGCAGGACGAACACTGAAGCTTTCTTT. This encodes CASSYSPGRTNTEAFF.

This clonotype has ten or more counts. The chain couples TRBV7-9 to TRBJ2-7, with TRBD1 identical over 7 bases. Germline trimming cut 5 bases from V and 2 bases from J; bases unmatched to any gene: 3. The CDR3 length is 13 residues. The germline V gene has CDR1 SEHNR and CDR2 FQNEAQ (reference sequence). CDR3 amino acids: CASSPTGAYEQYV. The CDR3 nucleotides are TGTGCCAGCAGCCCAACAGGGGCCTACGAGCAGTACGTC.

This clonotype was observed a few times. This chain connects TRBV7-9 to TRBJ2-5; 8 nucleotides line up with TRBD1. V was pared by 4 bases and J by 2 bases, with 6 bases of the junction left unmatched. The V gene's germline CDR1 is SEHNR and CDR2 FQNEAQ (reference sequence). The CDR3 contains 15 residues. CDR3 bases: TGTGCCAGCAGCTCATGGGACAGGCTACAAGAGACCCAGTACTTC. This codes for CASSSWDRLQETQYF.

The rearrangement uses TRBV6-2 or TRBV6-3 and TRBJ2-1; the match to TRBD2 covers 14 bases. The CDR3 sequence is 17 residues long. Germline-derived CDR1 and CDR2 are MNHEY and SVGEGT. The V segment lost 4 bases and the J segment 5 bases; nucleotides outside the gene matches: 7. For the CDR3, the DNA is TGTGCCAGCAGTTGGGGCTTGGGACTAGCGGGGGACAATGAGCAGTTCTTC. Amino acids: CASSWGLGLAGDNEQFF.

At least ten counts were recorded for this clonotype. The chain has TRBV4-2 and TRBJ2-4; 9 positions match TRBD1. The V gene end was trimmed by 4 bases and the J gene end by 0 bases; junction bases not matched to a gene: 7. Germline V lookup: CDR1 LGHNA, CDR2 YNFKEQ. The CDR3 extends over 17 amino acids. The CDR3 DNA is TGTGCCAGCAGCCTCCGTCGGGACAGGGCAGCCAAAAACATTCAGTACTTC. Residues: CASSLRRDRAAKNIQYF.

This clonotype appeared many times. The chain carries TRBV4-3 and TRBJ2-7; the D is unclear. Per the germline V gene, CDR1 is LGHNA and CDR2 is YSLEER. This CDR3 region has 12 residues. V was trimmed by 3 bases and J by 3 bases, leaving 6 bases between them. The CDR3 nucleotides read TGCGCCAGCAGCCAGATGGTCTACGAGCAGTACGTC. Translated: CASSQMVYEQYV.

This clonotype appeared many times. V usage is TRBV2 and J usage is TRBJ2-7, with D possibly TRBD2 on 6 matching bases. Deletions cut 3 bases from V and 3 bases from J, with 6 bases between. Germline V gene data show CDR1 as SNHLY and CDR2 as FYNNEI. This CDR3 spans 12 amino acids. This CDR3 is CASSEGGYEQYF. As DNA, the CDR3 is TGTGCCAGCAGTGAGGGGGGCTACGAGCAGTACTTC.

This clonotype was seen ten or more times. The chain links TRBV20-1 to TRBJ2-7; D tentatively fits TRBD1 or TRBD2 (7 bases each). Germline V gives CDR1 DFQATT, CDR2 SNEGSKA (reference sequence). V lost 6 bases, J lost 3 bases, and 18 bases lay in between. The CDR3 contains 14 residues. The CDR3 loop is CSAARQGGSYEQYF. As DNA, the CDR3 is TGCAGTGCCGCCCGACAGGGCGGGAGCTACGAGCAGTACTTC.

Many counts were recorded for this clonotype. The chain's CDR3 is CAWSRSRRQYF. Here the CDR3 DNA reads TGTGCCTGGAGTAGGTCCCGCCGGCAGTACTTC. This chain connects TRBV30 to TRBJ2-7, with unresolved D. V was pared by 2 bases and J by 9 bases, with 11 bases between. The CDR3 covers 11 residues. Germline lookup yields CDR1 GTSNPN and CDR2 SVGIG (reference sequence).

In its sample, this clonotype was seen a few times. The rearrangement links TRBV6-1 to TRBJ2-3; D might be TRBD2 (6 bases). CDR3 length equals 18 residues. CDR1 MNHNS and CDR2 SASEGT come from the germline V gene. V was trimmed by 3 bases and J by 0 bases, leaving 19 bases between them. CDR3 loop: CASSDYSGPSLSTDTQYF. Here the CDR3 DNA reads TGTGCCAGCAGTGATTACAGCGGGCCAAGCCTTAGCACAGATACGCAGTATTTT.

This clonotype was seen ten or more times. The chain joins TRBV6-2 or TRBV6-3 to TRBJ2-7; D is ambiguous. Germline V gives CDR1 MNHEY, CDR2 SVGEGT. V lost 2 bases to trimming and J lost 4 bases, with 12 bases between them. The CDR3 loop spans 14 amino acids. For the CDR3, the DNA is TGTGCCAGCAGTTACGGTGGTACCGTTTACGAGCAGTACGTC. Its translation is CASSYGGTVYEQYV.

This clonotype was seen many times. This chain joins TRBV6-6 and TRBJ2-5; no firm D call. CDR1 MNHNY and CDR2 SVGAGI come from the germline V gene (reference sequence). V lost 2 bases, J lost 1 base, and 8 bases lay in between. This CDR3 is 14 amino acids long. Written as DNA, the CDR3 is TGTGCCAGCAGTTACGGTAGGGTCCAAGAGACCCAGTACTTC. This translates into CASSYGRVQETQYF.

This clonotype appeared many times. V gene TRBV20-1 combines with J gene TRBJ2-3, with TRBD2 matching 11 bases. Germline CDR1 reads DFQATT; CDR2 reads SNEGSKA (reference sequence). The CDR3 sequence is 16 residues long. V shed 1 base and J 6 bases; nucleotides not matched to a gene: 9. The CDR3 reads CSARGDTSGGWDTQYF. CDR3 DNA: TGCAGTGCTAGAGGCGACACTAGCGGGGGATGGGATACGCAGTATTTT.

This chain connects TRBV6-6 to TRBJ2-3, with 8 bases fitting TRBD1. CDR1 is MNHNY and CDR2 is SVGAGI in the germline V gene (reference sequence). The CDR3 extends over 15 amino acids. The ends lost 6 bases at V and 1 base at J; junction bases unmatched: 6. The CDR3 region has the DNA TGTGCCAGCAGACCAGGGGGCGGTGGCACAGATACGCAGTATTTT. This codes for CASRPGGGGTDTQYF.

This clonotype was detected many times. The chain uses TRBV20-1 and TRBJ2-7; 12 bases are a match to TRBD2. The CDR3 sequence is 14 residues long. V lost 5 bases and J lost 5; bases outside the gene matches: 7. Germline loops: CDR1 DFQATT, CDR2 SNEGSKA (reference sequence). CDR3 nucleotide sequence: TGCAGTGCTGTGGGGACTAGCGGGTGGGACGAGCAGTACTTC. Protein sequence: CSAVGTSGWDEQYF.

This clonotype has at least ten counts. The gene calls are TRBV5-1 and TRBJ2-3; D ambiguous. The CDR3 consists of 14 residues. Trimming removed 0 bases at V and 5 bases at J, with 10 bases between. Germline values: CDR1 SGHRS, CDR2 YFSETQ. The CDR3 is CASSLEPSKDTQYF. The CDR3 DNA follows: TGCGCCAGCAGCTTGGAGCCGTCTAAAGATACGCAGTATTTT.

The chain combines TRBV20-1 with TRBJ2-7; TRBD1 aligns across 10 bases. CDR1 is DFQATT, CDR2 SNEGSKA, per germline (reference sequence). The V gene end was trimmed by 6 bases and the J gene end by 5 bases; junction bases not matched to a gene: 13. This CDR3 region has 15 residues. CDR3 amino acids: CSAIRSIGTGDEQYF. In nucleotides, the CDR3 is TGCAGTGCCATCCGGAGTATCGGGACAGGGGACGAGCAGTACTTC.

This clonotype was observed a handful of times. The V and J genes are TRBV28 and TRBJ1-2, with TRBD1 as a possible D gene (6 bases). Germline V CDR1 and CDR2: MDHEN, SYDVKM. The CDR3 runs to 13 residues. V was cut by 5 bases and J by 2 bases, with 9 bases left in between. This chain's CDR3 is CASSRQENYGYTF. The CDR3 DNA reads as TGTGCCAGCAGTCGACAGGAAAACTATGGCTACACCTTC.

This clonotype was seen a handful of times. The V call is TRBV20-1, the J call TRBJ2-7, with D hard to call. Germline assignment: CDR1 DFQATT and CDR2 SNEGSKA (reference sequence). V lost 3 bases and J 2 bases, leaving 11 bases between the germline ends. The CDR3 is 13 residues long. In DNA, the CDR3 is TGCAGTGCTAGTCGACGGCACACCTACGAGCAGTACTTC. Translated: CSASRRHTYEQYF.

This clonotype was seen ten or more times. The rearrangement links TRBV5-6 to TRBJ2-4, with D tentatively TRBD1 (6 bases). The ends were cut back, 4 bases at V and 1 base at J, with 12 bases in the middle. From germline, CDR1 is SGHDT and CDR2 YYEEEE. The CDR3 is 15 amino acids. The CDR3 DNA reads TGTGCCAGCAGCCCAATAGGGGGTGCCAAAAACATTCAGTACTTC. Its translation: CASSPIGGAKNIQYF.